The present entry profiles one TCR beta chain with its context. Its antigen is not known. This specimen belongs to a study of PD-1 blockade in classical Hodgkin lymphoma. Study-wide context: With a 2-week interval, patients received intravenous nivolumab at 3 mg/kg. Study-wide results and limits: Baseline diversity resembling that of newly diagnosed patients was seen in complete responders. Baseline TCR diversity was reportedly lower in newly diagnosed patients than in healthy donors. It was reported as lower still in relapsed/refractory patients. There was a significant rise in CD4+ TCR diversity by C4D1, with no such rise for CD8+.

Time point indicated: cycle 4 day 1 (C4D1), after five to seven weeks of nivolumab. Brentuximab vedotin exposure varied among the patients, all of whom had relapsed after autologous stem cell transplantation. Researchers pulled CD8+ T cells out of thawed PBMCs using magnetic negative selection. Germline CDR1 reads SGHVS; CDR2 reads FNYEAQ. CDR3 length: 16 amino acids. Trimming took 8 bases from V and 3 from J, leaving 21 bases between them. Assay: immunoSEQ multiplex PCR; the TCRdb copy retains only in-frame clones and omits some. The sample lists fewer than 7,500 clones, 60% occurring once. This sequence was found in a human donor with classical Hodgkin lymphoma. Sequencing was performed on CD8+ T cells from blood, taken before the fourth cycle of nivolumab. V gene TRBV7-6 combines with J gene TRBJ2-3; D might be TRBD2 (6 bases). The CDR3 DNA is TGTGCCAGCTCCCCCCTCGGAGGGCCAGGAACAGATACGCAGTATTTT. It specifies CASSPLGGPGTDTQYF.